A single T cell receptor (beta chain) is shown here with its context. Its antigen is still unknown. One end of the junction fails to match germline, which may point to a read error. The data belong to a study of cytomegalovirus exposure and HLA in healthy donors. The PCR contained 60 Vbeta and 13 Jbeta primers. TCRdb keeps only in-frame clones here, not all; method: immunoSEQ multiplex PCR. The profile shows 75,000 to 95,000 clones, approximately 66% of them singletons. The length of the CDR3 is 16 residues. CDR1 SNHLY and CDR2 FYNNEI come from the germline V gene. Study outcomes and limitations: Researchers reported from a later analysis that most CMV-associated TCR beta chains appeared HLA-restricted. Later examination showed HLA-associated TCR beta chains had greater clonal expansion than equally common others. Later analysis placed DRB1 highest and HLA-C lowest in TCR association rates, which differed by HLA locus. Researchers reportedly found TCR beta sequences accurately predicted most subjects' HLA-A and HLA-B alleles.

This TCR derives from a man aged 30 to 45 in good health and CMV-seronegative. The chain links TRBV2 to TRBJ2-3; TRBD2 matches 7 bases. Specimen: PBMCs. The CDR3 DNA follows: TGTGTCAGCAACCCCAGATTGGCGGGGGAGAGAGATACGCAGTATTTT. Its protein is CVSNPRLAGERDTQYF. Full variable domain (missing parts from reference TRBV2 and TRBJ2-3): EPEVTQTPSHQVTQMGQEVILRCVPISNHLYFYWYRQILGQKVEFLVSFYNNEISEKSEIFDDQFSVERPDGSNFTLKIRSTKLEDSAMYFCVSNPRLAGERDTQYFGPGTRLTVL.